Given below is one T cell receptor beta chain in context. This entry comes from a study of PD-L1 blockade in urothelial cancer. Study context: The median number of T cells present in blood samples was roughly 130,000.

Assay used: immunoSEQ multiplex PCR; TCRdb lists only in-frame clones, some missing. This table holds more than 95,000 clones, about 83% found once. CDR3 length equals 16 residues. Germline CDR1 and CDR2: MDHEN and SYDVKM. V gave up 5 bases and J gave up 2 bases; unmatched junction bases: 10. Time point meaning: peripheral blood 6 weeks after treatment start. The V gene is TRBV28, the J gene TRBJ2-5; TRBD2 aligns across 8 bases. The TCR comes from a man over 45 with urothelial cancer. Sample: PBMCs, taken around atezolizumab (anti-PD-L1) treatment. Here the CDR3 DNA reads TGTGCCAGCAGTGGGGCGGGCGGGGGGAAACAAGAGACCCAGTACTTC. This codes for CASSGAGGGKQETQYF.